The table lists the clone carrying this TCR beta chain with a count of one. Its antigen remains unidentified. Germline CDR1 MGHRA, CDR2 YSYEKL. CDR3 length: 15 amino acids. V was pared by 1 base and J by 5 bases, with 14 bases between. These data come from a study of cytomegalovirus exposure and HLA in healthy donors. Study results and caveats: Sequencing depth roughly uniform across donors was assumed in presence/absence analyses. As confirmed in vitro, a few CMV-associated chains were specific for CMV antigens. The authors enumerated over 150 TCR beta chains as linked to cytomegalovirus.

Researchers ran the PCR with 60 Vbeta and 13 Jbeta primers. Produced via immunoSEQ multiplex PCR; TCRdb's table is partial and in-frame only. The table has over 150,000 clones, approximately 80% seen once. The receptor was isolated from a man aged 18-30 years in good health and CMV-seropositive. The source material was PBMCs. The rearrangement links TRBV4-1 to TRBJ1-2; tentatively, D is TRBD1 (6 bases). Here the CDR3 reads CASSQGWGRGYGYTF. For the CDR3, the DNA is TGCGCCAGCAGCCAAGGTTGGGGGAGGGGGTATGGCTACACCTTC.